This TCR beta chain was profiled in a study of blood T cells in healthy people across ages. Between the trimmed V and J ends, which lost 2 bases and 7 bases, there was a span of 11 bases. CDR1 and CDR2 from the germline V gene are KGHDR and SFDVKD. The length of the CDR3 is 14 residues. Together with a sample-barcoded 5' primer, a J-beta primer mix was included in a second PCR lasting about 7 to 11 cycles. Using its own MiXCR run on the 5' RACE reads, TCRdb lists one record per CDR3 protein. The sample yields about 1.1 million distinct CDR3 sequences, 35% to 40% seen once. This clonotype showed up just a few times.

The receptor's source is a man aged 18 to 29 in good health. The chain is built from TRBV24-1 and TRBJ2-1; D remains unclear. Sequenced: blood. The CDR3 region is CATSDSGRKNEQFF. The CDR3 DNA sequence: TGTGCCACCAGTGATTCGGGTCGGAAGAATGAGCAGTTCTTC.